The clone carrying this T cell receptor (beta chain) has at least ten counts. Its matching antigen is unknown. These data originate in a study of early T cells in non-severe SARS-CoV-2 infection. The wider study: Bulk RNA from unsorted whole blood was sequenced; chains were unpaired.

As part of library construction, unique molecular identifiers were attached to individual cDNA molecules. TCRdb used MiXCR to reprocess the 5' RACE reads, holding one entry per CDR3 protein. The data show 28,000 or so distinct CDR3 sequences, with about 3.8% seen just once and around 8.4% held by the top ten. Findings and caveats of the study: A preference for anti-spike CD8 responses marked VDJdb matching, which missed private and CD4 specificities.

The germline V gene has CDR1 SNHLY and CDR2 FYNNEI. The CDR3 covers 16 residues. Trimming cost V 3 bases and J 2 bases, with 17 bases left between them. The chain uses TRBV2 and TRBJ2-7, with D perhaps TRBD1 (5 bases). The TCR comes from an adult who was a healthcare worker with PCR-confirmed SARS-CoV-2 infection or an uninfected control (not recorded which). Material for sequencing was whole blood. CDR3 protein: CASSDAAQTVTYEQYF. DNA for the CDR3: TGTGCCAGCAGTGACGCGGCCCAGACAGTCACCTACGAGCAGTACTTC.